This TCR beta chain was sequenced in a study of shared clonotypes between healthy human individuals (dated by TCRdb to the early 2020s). Context from the whole study: The cohort comprised two women and three men aged 18 to 49 years. Different laboratories and diverse techniques were used to prepare libraries and sequence TCR repertoires, to increase sequencing depth and limit assay-specific biases. For each donor, CD4 naive and CD4 memory were each given three plates, CD8 naive was given two plates, and CD8 memory was given one plate. Between about 0.85 and 9.5 billion PBMCs per donor were obtained by leukapheresis. To estimate repertoire size and how much clonotype sharing occurs between individuals, the study deeply sequenced the blood TCR repertoires of a handful of healthy adults. The full study reports these points: Higher generation probabilities were observed for clonotypes shared by all four sorted-subset donors than for non-shared clonotypes. Estimated clonotype richness was generally larger for naive than for memory subsets. Pairwise subsampling led to the expectation that sequencing depth would affect the degree of clonotype sharing among donors. Because the study included a small number of donors, the genetic and exposure-history diversity represented was limited. Rarefaction of sorted-subset datasets indicated incomplete sequencing despite the large sequencing depth. Only blood was sampled, and tissue TCR repertoires likely differ from those in blood. Across four donors, roughly 5% of naive CD4, roughly 3.5% of naive CD8, around 2.1% of memory CD4, and under 0.45% of memory CD8 clonotypes were shared.

Comment on this clone: Its cognate antigen has yet to be identified. No much larger clonotype is one base removed from it; base qualities were not supplied.

Using the deep immunoSEQ assay, TCR CDR3 regions were amplified from genomic DNA by multiplex PCR. For each cell subset, the extracted genomic DNA was distributed evenly across all wells of several immunoSEQ 96-well plates, and each plate served as one replicate. For sorted subsets, approximately 210 ng of genomic DNA, equivalent to 25,000 to 35,000 T cell genomes, went into each replicate PCR. Purified libraries were quantified with a Qubit 3.0 fluorometer, sized on a Bioanalyzer 2100, and re-quantified with the KAPA Library Quantification kit. Each immunoSEQ 96-well plate was sequenced on its own single-read 150-cycle Illumina NextSeq 550 flow cell. The study's own analysis went as follows. Because the immunoSEQ output included only junctional sequences and no quality scores, the filtering could not be the same as the filtering used for full-length reads. Sequences were annotated with PyIR, a Python wrapper for IgBLAST v1.9, using IMGT germline references to assign V/J genes and CDR3. Any read was removed if the V/J assignment was weak (E-value above 1e-6), the CDR3 was missing, or the read contained stop codons, out-of-frame junctions, or ambiguous translated residues. V3J clonotypes were defined as sequences sharing an identical inferred V gene, J gene, and CDR3 amino acid sequence. Percentage overlap between repertoires was computed as shared unique clonotypes divided by the size of the smaller repertoire. Repertoire richness was assessed with RTK rarefaction, the Chao1 estimator, and Recon v2.1 estimates of unobserved clonotypes. For all TCRbeta clonotypes obtained by the gDNA method from a few donors, generation probabilities were computed with OLGA. The clones in this table, taken by TCRdb from immuneACCESS, are in-frame only. Not every clone is retained; where verified, under half of the shortfall comes from an unresolved V gene, and the cause of the rest is unknown. V, J and clone size reflect that table, while D and trimming were determined from the DNA. This sample has about 1,500,000 clones in its table, and around 95% of those were observed once. In total, the top ten clones hold roughly 1.1% of the sample.

The CDR3 sequence holds 17 residues, the cysteine and phenylalanine included. The kept DNA is CDR3 alone, 51 bases in frame from the first base. Looking up the germline V gene yields CDR1 MGHRA and CDR2 YSYEKL. From V the trimming removes 0 bases and from J it removes 0 bases, while the gene matches leave 5 bases of the junction unaccounted for. Healthy HIV-negative adults with no recently reported acute infections or vaccinations were included as donors. All donors were Caucasian adults living in Nashville, Tennessee, USA. CD4+ T cells were enriched by magnetic negative selection, after which naive cells were positively selected on CD45RA and the negative fraction was taken as the memory subset. After blood collection by leukapheresis, PBMCs were isolated using Ficoll-Histopaque density gradient centrifugation and then cryopreserved in the vapor phase of liquid nitrogen. Purity and quantity of every magnetically sorted T cell population were checked by analytical flow cytometry. Genomic DNA was isolated from each sorted fraction and quantified by UV absorbance on a Nanodrop 2000c.

The V and J segments used are TRBV4-1 and TRBJ2-3; 8 middle bases align to TRBD1. Sample: naive CD4+ T cells sorted from blood. This sample's cell subset or site label indicates: CD45RA+ positively selected. This clonotype was obtained from a man in his thirties or forties in good health. Here the CDR3 is given as CASSQDGTGSSTDTQYF. In nucleotides, the sequence is TGCGCCAGCAGCCAAGATGGGACAGGTTCAAGCACAGATACGCAGTATTTT.